This is a list of T cell receptor beta chains from one sample in a study of T cell repertoires in cytomegalovirus infection. Which antigens these TCRs recognize remains unknown. In TCRdb, the reads were re-called with MiXCR into one record per CDR3 protein. Of around 140,000 distinct CDR3 sequences in the sample, 30% to 40% were seen once. The sequenced sample was CD8+ T cells from cultured PBMCs, obtained from culture after CMV antigen stimulation. The source is a human donor in good health (CMV status not recorded). Some clones in this sample may be carry-over from other donors' samples. Each CDR3 is given with its conserved first and last residue. Each record gives: clone size, D gene, J gene, V gene, CDR3 protein, CDR3 DNA. A D gene is named only where the DNA matches it firmly. Clone sizes are given selectively: once, few, many, or a class where the clone is expanded.

medium-sized - TRBJ2-1 TRBV7-3 CASSLSGSSKWEHFYNEQFF TGTGCCAGCAGCTTATCAGGGTCCAGCAAATGGGAACACTTCTACAATGAGCAGTTCTTC
once - TRBJ2-3 TRBV12-3/TRBV12-4 CASSFWSLTDTQYF TGTGCCAGCAGTTTTTGGTCCCTCACAGATACGCAGTATTTT
- - TRBJ1-6 TRBV4-1 CASSQDPGNSPLHF TGCGCCAGCAGCCAAGATCCGGGAAATTCACCCCTCCACTTT
- - TRBJ2-3 TRBV5-6 CASSSSGQSTDTQYF TGTGCCAGCAGCTCATCCGGACAAAGCACAGATACGCAGTATTTT
few TRBD1 TRBJ2-5 TRBV4-1 CASSQDMGQLQETQYF TGCGCCAGCAGCCAAGATATGGGACAGCTACAAGAGACCCAGTACTTC
few - TRBJ1-2 TRBV14 CASSQDLTAASLGYTF TGTGCCAGCAGCCAAGACCTAACAGCGGCCTCACTTGGCTACACCTTC
- TRBD2 TRBJ2-1 TRBV5-5 CASSSGRSGVIYNEQFF TGTGCCAGCAGCTCAGGGCGTAGCGGGGTGATCTACAATGAGCAGTTCTTC
many TRBD1 TRBJ2-3 TRBV2 CATLGRTGASTDTQYF TGTGCCACCCTAGGCAGGACAGGGGCTAGCACAGATACGCAGTATTTT
- - TRBJ1-6 TRBV4-1 CASSQDPGWGGTNSPLHF TGCGCCAGCAGCCAAGACCCGGGGTGGGGCGGAACGAATTCACCCCTCCACTTT
few - TRBJ1-2 TRBV7-9 CASSSETPHWLEGYTF TGTGCCAGCAGCTCCGAAACCCCCCACTGGCTTGAGGGCTACACCTTC
many - TRBJ1-5 TRBV6-6 CATQDSFSNQPQHF TGTGCCACCCAGGACAGCTTTAGCAATCAGCCCCAGCATTTT
- TRBD1 TRBJ1-6 TRBV11-3 CASSGGQDLSSPLHF TGTGCCAGCAGCGGTGGACAGGATCTGTCCTCACCCCTCCACTTT
- - TRBJ2-3 TRBV6-5 CAAQGYFTDTQYF TGTGCCGCTCAGGGTTACTTCACAGATACGCAGTATTTT
- TRBD2 TRBJ2-1 TRBV5-1 CASQAGGPSSYNEQFF TGCGCCAGCCAAGCGGGGGGTCCAAGCTCCTACAATGAGCAGTTCTTC
once - TRBJ2-7 TRBV10-3 CAISESKQSEQYF TGTGCCATCAGTGAGTCGAAACAGAGCGAGCAGTACTTC
few - TRBJ2-1 TRBV7-8 CASSFINIGVEQFF TGTGCCAGCAGCTTCATAAATATCGGGGTGGAGCAGTTCTTC
few TRBD2 TRBJ2-1 TRBV7-6 CASSNTGLAGNEQFF TGTGCCAGCAGCAACACAGGACTAGCGGGGAATGAGCAGTTCTTC
- TRBD1 TRBJ2-3 TRBV24-1 CATSDLRQGAGDTQYF TGTGCCACCAGTGATTTGCGGCAGGGGGCCGGAGATACGCAGTATTTT
many - TRBJ2-4 TRBV12-5 CASGYWVGSKNIQYF TGTGCTAGTGGTTATTGGGTAGGCTCCAAAAACATTCAGTACTTC
few TRBD1 TRBJ2-6 TRBV5-4 CASSLGRTGGLSGANVLTF TGTGCCAGCAGCCTAGGGAGGACAGGGGGCCTCTCTGGGGCCAACGTCCTGACTTTC
- - TRBJ1-5 TRBV4-1 CASSQEGYSNQPQHF TGCGCCAGCAGCCAAGAGGGGTATAGCAATCAGCCCCAGCATTTT
many - TRBJ1-3 TRBV11-2 CASSLGGAVSGNTIYF TGTGCCAGCAGCTTGGGTGGCGCTGTCTCTGGAAACACCATATATTTT
- TRBD2 TRBJ2-2 TRBV6-6 CASAYGTSLIGELFF TGTGCCAGCGCCTACGGGACTAGCTTAATCGGGGAGCTGTTTTTT
few - TRBJ1-1 TRBV4-1 CASSQDNSMTQMNTEAFF TGCGCCAGCAGCCAAGATAATTCCATGACGCAGATGAACACTGAAGCTTTCTTT
few TRBD1 TRBJ2-2 TRBV29-1 CSVPTGSVTGELFF TGCAGCGTCCCGACAGGGTCGGTCACCGGGGAGCTGTTTTTT
- - TRBJ1-2 TRBV7-9 CASQGRGSYGYTF TGTGCCAGCCAGGGTAGGGGGTCCTATGGCTACACCTTC
few - TRBJ1-5 TRBV5-5 CASSWGGYSNQPQHF TGTGCCAGCAGCTGGGGGGGGTATAGCAATCAGCCCCAGCATTTT
- TRBD1 TRBJ1-5 TRBV19 CASSSGTGALNQPQHF TGTGCCAGTAGTTCCGGGACAGGGGCTCTCAATCAGCCCCAGCATTTT
- TRBD1 TRBJ1-4 TRBV12-3/TRBV12-4 CASSGTGLAKLFF TGTGCCAGCAGTGGGACAGGTTTGGCAAAACTGTTTTTT
many - TRBJ2-4 TRBV20-1 CSASISGQAKNIQYF TGCAGTGCTAGCATCTCGGGCCAAGCCAAAAACATTCAGTACTTC
- TRBD1 TRBJ1-5 TRBV24-1 CATSDPGGGSNQPQHF TGTGCCACCAGTGATCCAGGGGGCGGGAGCAATCAGCCCCAGCATTTT
- TRBD2 TRBJ2-3 TRBV6-6 CASSFLASGHTDTQYF TGTGCCAGCAGTTTCCTGGCTAGCGGACACACAGATACGCAGTATTTT
many TRBD2 TRBJ2-1 TRBV12-3/TRBV12-4 CASSLRLAGANNEQFF TGTGCCAGCAGTCTCCGACTAGCGGGGGCCAACAATGAGCAGTTCTTC
- TRBD2 TRBJ2-2 TRBV7-6 CASSLTSVGTGELFF TGTGCCAGCAGCTTGACTAGCGTCGGCACCGGGGAGCTGTTTTTT
- - TRBJ2-1 TRBV12-3/TRBV12-4 CASSFPRPSNNEQFF TGTGCCAGCAGTTTCCCGAGACCCTCAAACAATGAGCAGTTCTTC
many - TRBJ2-7 TRBV7-2 CASASSYEQYF TGTGCCAGCGCCAGCTCTTACGAGCAGTACTTC
once TRBD2 TRBJ2-1 TRBV2 CASRDSGGAYNEQFF TGTGCCAGCAGGGATAGCGGGGGGGCCTACAATGAGCAGTTCTTC
- TRBD1 TRBJ1-1 TRBV27 CASSPTQGTTEAFF TGTGCCAGCAGTCCGACACAGGGGACCACTGAAGCTTTCTTT
- - TRBJ2-3 TRBV7-9 CASSPPHTDTQYF TGTGCCAGCAGCCCGCCTCATACAGATACGCAGTATTTT
- TRBD1 TRBJ2-7 TRBV2 CASSEWTGDEQYF TGTGCCAGCAGTGAGTGGACAGGGGACGAGCAGTACTTC
many - TRBJ2-7 TRBV7-8 CASSLEDSYYEQYF TGTGCCAGCAGCTTAGAAGACAGTTACTACGAGCAGTACTTC
- TRBD2 TRBJ2-5 TRBV12-5 CASGSQLAGEQETQYF TGTGCTAGTGGTTCCCAACTAGCGGGGGAACAAGAGACCCAGTACTTC
few - TRBJ2-3 TRBV27 CASSFLRAASTDTQYF TGTGCCAGCAGTTTCCTCAGAGCGGCGAGCACAGATACGCAGTATTTT
- - TRBJ2-7 TRBV7-2 CASSIPGPRYEQYF TGTGCCAGCAGCATACCGGGACCGCGCTACGAGCAGTACTTC
- - TRBJ1-6 TRBV5-6 CASSLENSPLHF TGTGCCAGCAGCTTGGAGAATTCACCCCTCCACTTT
- - TRBJ1-4 TRBV27 CASSSRGEKLFF TGTGCCAGCAGCTCCCGGGGTGAAAAACTGTTTTTT
- - TRBJ2-4 TRBV7-9 CASSPRDRKNIQYF TGTGCCAGCAGCCCACGGGACCGTAAAAACATTCAGTACTTC
- TRBD1 TRBJ1-1 TRBV11-2 CASSRGTVNTEAFF TGTGCCAGCAGCCGCGGGACAGTTAACACTGAAGCTTTCTTT
few - TRBJ2-3 TRBV19 CASSSQARMGDTQYF TGTGCCAGTAGTAGTCAGGCCCGGATGGGAGATACGCAGTATTTT
- TRBD1 TRBJ2-5 TRBV11-2 CASSQGAGQRQYF TGTGCCAGCAGCCAGGGGGCCGGACAGAGGCAGTACTTC
- - TRBJ2-3 TRBV4-1 CASSHRPRESTDTQYF TGCGCCAGCAGCCACCGGCCCAGGGAGAGCACAGATACGCAGTATTTT
- - TRBJ2-3 TRBV5-5 CASSWLSDTQYF TGTGCCAGCAGCTGGCTCTCAGATACGCAGTATTTT